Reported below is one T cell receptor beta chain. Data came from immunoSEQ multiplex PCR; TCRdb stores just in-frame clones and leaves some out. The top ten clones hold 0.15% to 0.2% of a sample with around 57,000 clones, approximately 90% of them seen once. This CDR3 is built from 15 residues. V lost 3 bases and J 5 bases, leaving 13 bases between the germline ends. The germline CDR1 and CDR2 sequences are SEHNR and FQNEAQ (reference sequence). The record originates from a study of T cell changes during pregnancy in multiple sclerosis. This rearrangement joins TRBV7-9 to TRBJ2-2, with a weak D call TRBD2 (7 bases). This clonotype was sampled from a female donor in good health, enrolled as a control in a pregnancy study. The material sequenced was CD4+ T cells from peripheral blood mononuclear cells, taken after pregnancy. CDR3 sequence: CASSFGGPRTGELFF. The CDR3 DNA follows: TGTGCCAGCAGCTTCGGGGGGCCGCGTACCGGGGAGCTGTTTTTT.